The 18 T cell receptor beta chains presented below share a single source sample, sequenced in a study of cytomegalovirus exposure and HLA in healthy donors. Measured with immunoSEQ multiplex PCR; TCRdb has only the in-frame clones, and not every one. The sample holds about 250,000 clones, 80% to 90% seen once. Sequenced input: PBMCs. Source of these receptors: a man between 18 and 35 years old in good health and CMV-seronegative.

V gene TRBV12-5 combines with J gene TRBJ1-1, with D possibly being TRBD1 (5 bases). The V end lost 3 bases, the J end lost 1 base, and 9 bases lay between the germline ends. The germline V gene has CDR1 LGHNT and CDR2 FRNRAP. The CDR3 extends over 14 amino acids. The CDR3, as DNA: TGTGCTAGTGGTTTAACTGGACAGAACACTGAAGCTTTCTTT. Amino acids: CASGLTGQNTEAFF.

The rearrangement joins TRBV4-3 to TRBJ1-1; perhaps TRBD1 as D (5 bases). V was cut by 1 base and J by 4 bases, with 13 bases left in between. Germline CDR1 is LGHNA and CDR2 is YSLEER. The CDR3 length is 15 residues. The CDR3 spells CASSQAFGRVTEAFF. The CDR3 DNA is TGCGCCAGCAGCCAAGCCTTTGGCAGGGTCACTGAAGCTTTCTTT.

Concerning this clone itself: The sample carries other DNA sequences with the same CDR3. The chain couples TRBV7-2 to TRBJ2-5; no firm D call. CDR3 length: 11 residues. Per germline, CDR1 SGHTA and CDR2 FQGNSA. V lost 6 bases and J 5 bases, leaving 7 bases between the germline ends. The CDR3 loop is CASSSRETQYF. The CDR3 bases are TGTGCCAGCAGTTCTAGGGAGACCCAGTACTTC.

This clone came up a few times. The genes are TRBV10-1 and TRBJ2-4, with D perhaps matching TRBD2 (5 bases). Trimming shortened V by 9 bases and J by 5 bases, and 11 bases separated the two germline ends. The CDR3 has 12 amino acids. Germline CDR1 WNHNN, CDR2 SYGVQD (reference sequence). CDR3 bases: TGCGCCAGACAACCCGGGGAAAACATTCAGTACTTC. Residues: CARQPGENIQYF.

The gene calls are TRBV6-6 and TRBJ1-4, with 9 nucleotides matching TRBD1. This CDR3 region has 14 residues. Per germline, CDR1 MNHNY and CDR2 SVGAGI (reference sequence). V gave up 6 bases and J gave up 4 bases; unmatched junction bases: 3. CDR3 nucleotides: TGTGCCAGCAGCCAGGGACAGGGTAATGAAAAACTGTTTTTT. This gives the protein CASSQGQGNEKLFF.

This clone is a singleton in its sample. The CDR3 coding sequence is TGCAGCGCTGAGACAGGGGGAACTGAAGCTTTCTTT. This translates into CSAETGGTEAFF. This chain uses TRBV29-1 with TRBJ1-1, with 9 positions matching TRBD1. The germline V gene has CDR1 SQVTM and CDR2 ANQGSEA. The CDR3 extends over 12 amino acids. V lost 7 bases to trimming and J lost 5 bases; unmatched junction nucleotides: 5.

The V call is TRBV27, the J call TRBJ2-1; 13 bases match TRBD2. Germline CDR1 reads MNHEY; CDR2 reads SMNVEV (reference sequence). There are 15 residues in the CDR3. J lost 6 bases, V lost 4 bases, and 3 bases had no gene match. For the CDR3, the DNA is TGTGCCAGCAGTTCCGGGACTAGCGGGATCAATGAGCAGTTCTTC. Its translation is CASSSGTSGINEQFF.

CDR3 DNA sequence: TGCGCCAGCAGCTTCACTGGGACAGGGGGCGACGAGCAGTACTTC. Protein sequence: CASSFTGTGGDEQYF. The rearrangement uses TRBV5-1 and TRBJ2-7; 12 nucleotides agree with TRBD1. V gave up 2 bases and J gave up 5 bases; unmatched junction bases: 5. The CDR3 totals 15 residues. Germline V gene lookup returns CDR1 SGHRS and CDR2 YFSETQ.

This chain joins TRBV9 and TRBJ2-1, with a tentative D call TRBD1 (5 bases). The CDR3 length is 15 residues. V lost 0 bases and J 0 bases, leaving 7 bases between the germline ends. Germline assignment: CDR1 SGDLS and CDR2 YYNGEE. The DNA of the CDR3 is TGTGCCAGCAGCGTAGCTCAGGGCTCCTACAATGAGCAGTTCTTC. The encoded protein is CASSVAQGSYNEQFF. Full variable domain (remainder filled in from reference TRBV9 and TRBJ2-1): DSGVTQTPKHLITATGQRVTLRCSPRSGDLSVYWYQQSLDQGLQFLIQYYNGEERAKGNILERFSAQQFPDLHSELNLSSLELGDSALYFCASSVAQGSYNEQFFGPGTRLTVL.

This chain links TRBV11-2 with TRBJ1-2; 8 bases align to TRBD1. This CDR3 contains 15 residues. Germline lookup yields CDR1 SGHAT and CDR2 FQNNGV. The V and J ends lost 7 bases and 5 bases, in that order; junction bases with no gene match: 12. CDR3 DNA sequence: TGTGCCAGCACTCTATGGACAGGGACGGAATATGGCTACACCTTC. Residues: CASTLWTGTEYGYTF.

This clone was counted once. This chain uses TRBV7-2 with TRBJ1-2, with D uncertain. From germline, CDR1 is SGHTA and CDR2 FQGNSA. This CDR3 region has 13 residues. Trimming cost V 4 bases and J 5 bases, with 11 bases left between them. DNA of the CDR3: TGTGCCAGCAGCTATTTAGCGGGGTATGGCTACACCTTC. Protein sequence: CASSYLAGYGYTF.

The J gene is TRBJ2-7, the V gene TRBV4-1; 9 nucleotides agree with TRBD2. This CDR3 has 13 amino acids. Germline V gene data show CDR1 as MGHRA and CDR2 as YSYEKL. V was pared by 6 bases and J by 0 bases, with 0 bases of the junction left unmatched. CDR3 bases: TGCGCCAGCAGGGGACTAGCCTCCTACGAGCAGTACTTC. Translating gives CASRGLASYEQYF.

This chain links TRBV6-5 with TRBJ2-5; D is perhaps TRBD2 (6 bases). Trimming took 0 bases from V and 9 from J, leaving 11 bases between them. The CDR3 spans 13 residues. Germline CDR1 MNHEY, CDR2 SVGAGI. The DNA for the CDR3 is TGTGCCAGCAGTTACTCCCCACGGGACTCCCAGTACTTC. Its translation: CASSYSPRDSQYF.

The rearrangement joins TRBV4-3 to TRBJ2-1, with D perhaps matching TRBD2 (6 bases). The germline V and J ends were trimmed by 1 base and 10 bases, with 14 bases remaining between them. The length of the CDR3 is 14 residues. CDR1 is LGHNA, CDR2 YSLEER, per germline. The CDR3 nucleotides read TGCGCCAGCAGCCAAGTGGAGGGCCTTGGGGAGCAGTTCTTC. Protein sequence: CASSQVEGLGEQFF.

This sequence joins TRBV28 and TRBJ2-1, with 9 nucleotides matching TRBD2. CDR1 is MDHEN, CDR2 SYDVKM, per germline. V lost 7 bases, J lost 5 bases, and 3 bases stayed unmatched. CDR3 length equals 13 residues. The CDR3 DNA reads as TGTGCCAGCACTAGCGGGGCTAACAATGAGCAGTTCTTC. Its translation: CASTSGANNEQFF.

The rearrangement joins TRBV27 to TRBJ1-2; no reliable D call. In germline, CDR1 is MNHEY, CDR2 SMNVEV (reference sequence). Trimming removed 3 bases from V and 3 bases from J, with 8 bases in between. The CDR3 extends over 13 amino acids. DNA for the CDR3: TGTGCCAGCAGTTTTGGGCAGTACTATGGCTACACCTTC. This codes for CASSFGQYYGYTF.

This rearrangement joins TRBV5-1 to TRBJ1-1; D not certain. Germline lookup yields CDR1 SGHRS and CDR2 YFSETQ. The length of the CDR3 is 16 residues. The V end was cut by 0 bases, the J end by 0 bases, with 12 bases between. CDR3 in amino acids: CASSLDPTGMNTEAFF. The CDR3 DNA follows: TGCGCCAGCAGCTTGGATCCCACCGGGATGAACACTGAAGCTTTCTTT.

Note on this clone: Other nucleotide sequences from this sample produce the same CDR3. The gene calls are TRBV28 and TRBJ2-7, with D possibly being TRBD1 (5 bases). The V gene's germline CDR1 is MDHEN and CDR2 SYDVKM. Trimming shortened V by 2 bases and J by 0 bases, and 8 bases separated the two germline ends. This CDR3 is 14 amino acids long. The CDR3 protein is CASSLRTSSYEQYF. In DNA form, the CDR3 reads TGTGCCAGCAGTTTACGGACAAGCTCCTACGAGCAGTACTTC.